The 13 T cell receptor beta chains below come from one sample, sequenced in a study of blood T cell repertoires in COVID-19. The assay was immunoSEQ multiplex PCR, and TCRdb's table has in-frame clones only and misses some. The data show approximately 130,000 clones, about 90% seen once. The sequenced material came from peripheral blood. The receptors were sampled from a woman between 45 and 65 years old who had recovered from COVID-19.

The chain uses TRBV29-1 and TRBJ2-7, with 11 bases identical to TRBD2. Germline CDR1 reads SQVTM; CDR2 reads ANQGSEA. J was trimmed by 3 bases and V by 3 bases; bases with no gene match: 7. This CDR3 is 15 amino acids long. CDR3: CSVERLTSGNYEQYF. DNA for the CDR3: TGCAGCGTTGAGCGCCTGACTAGCGGGAACTACGAGCAGTACTTC.

The V and J genes are TRBV18 and TRBJ2-7; 8 nucleotides align to TRBD1. V lost 3 bases, J lost 3 bases, and 10 bases stayed unmatched. Germline V gene lookup returns CDR1 KGHSH and CDR2 LQKENI. The CDR3 is made up of 16 amino acids. The CDR3 protein is CASSPAVRTGNYEQYF. The DNA for the CDR3 is TGTGCCAGCTCACCTGCTGTACGGACAGGGAACTACGAGCAGTACTTC.

This chain connects TRBV29-1 to TRBJ1-2; possible D gene TRBD1, 5 bases. Trimming left V 7 bases short and J 4 bases short, with 16 bases between. The CDR3 covers 13 residues. The germline V gene encodes CDR1 SQVTM and CDR2 ANQGSEA. CDR3 region: CSALGQGFYGYTF. The CDR3 DNA is TGCAGCGCCCTGGGCCAGGGCTTCTATGGCTACACCTTC. Using reference TRBV29-1 and TRBJ1-2 for the parts outside the CDR3, the full variable domain is SAVISQKPSRDICQRGTSLTIQCQVDSQVTMMFWYRQQPGQSLTLIATANQGSEATYESGFVIDKFPISRPNLTFSTLTVSNMSPEDSSIYLCSALGQGFYGYTFGSGTRLTVV.

This sequence joins TRBV7-9 and TRBJ1-5; D is ambiguous. From germline, CDR1 is SEHNR and CDR2 FQNEAQ (reference sequence). V was cut by 3 bases and J by 3 bases, with 9 bases left in between. This CDR3 contains 14 residues. The CDR3 DNA follows: TGTGCCAGCAGCTTTTCAGGATACAATCAGCCCCAGCATTTT. Amino acids: CASSFSGYNQPQHF.

The chain links TRBV6-5 to TRBJ2-7; 9 bases align to TRBD1. There are 14 residues in the CDR3. Trimming cost V 7 bases and J 2 bases; bases outside gene matches: 6. Germline CDR1 and CDR2: MNHEY and SVGAGI. CDR3 DNA: TGTGCCAGCATTTCAACAGGGGGCACCTACGAGCAGTACTTC. This sequence encodes CASISTGGTYEQYF.

The chain combines TRBV6-5 with TRBJ1-1; D might be TRBD1 (5 bases). The CDR3 length is 13 residues. The V gene's germline CDR1 is MNHEY and CDR2 SVGAGI. Trimming removed 5 bases from V and 5 bases from J, with 12 bases in between. In DNA, the CDR3 is TGTGCCAGCAGTAAAATCGGGGGAACTGAAGCTTTCTTT. Amino acid sequence: CASSKIGGTEAFF.

This rearrangement joins TRBV2 to TRBJ2-3, with a tentative D call TRBD1 (6 bases). The CDR3 sequence is 17 residues long. The V and J ends lost 3 bases and 2 bases respectively, with 18 bases between them. From germline, CDR1 is SNHLY and CDR2 FYNNEI. The CDR3 loop reads CASSEFSGAKATDTQYF. The CDR3, as DNA: TGTGCCAGCAGTGAGTTCTCAGGGGCCAAAGCCACAGATACGCAGTATTTT. Full variable domain (remainder filled in from reference TRBV2 and TRBJ2-3): EPEVTQTPSHQVTQMGQEVILRCVPISNHLYFYWYRQILGQKVEFLVSFYNNEISEKSEIFDDQFSVERPDGSNFTLKIRSTKLEDSAMYFCASSEFSGAKATDTQYFGPGTRLTVL.

The genes are TRBV11-2 and TRBJ2-7; tentative D call: TRBD1 (6 bases). Trimming left V 0 bases short and J 3 bases short, with 12 bases between. Germline loops: CDR1 SGHAT, CDR2 FQNNGV. The CDR3 length is 15 residues. The CDR3, as DNA: TGTGCCAGCAGCTTAGATATCGGACAGAGCTACGAGCAGTACTTC. Translated, it gives CASSLDIGQSYEQYF.

This clone was seen only a few times. V gene TRBV5-5 combines with J gene TRBJ2-3, with a weak D call TRBD1 (6 bases). CDR3 length: 16 amino acids. Germline CDR1 reads SGHKS; CDR2 reads YYEKEE (reference sequence). V was clipped by 5 bases and J by 0 bases, with 16 bases between them. The CDR3, as DNA: TGTGCCAGCAGTCGTACAGGGACGGTTAGCACAGATACGCAGTATTTT. Protein: CASSRTGTVSTDTQYF.

The V call is TRBV13, the J call TRBJ1-6, with a weak D call TRBD1 (6 bases). Trimming left V 3 bases short and J 6 bases short, with 12 bases between. CDR1 PRHDT and CDR2 FYEKMQ come from the germline V gene (reference sequence). The CDR3 is 15 amino acids. The DNA of the CDR3 is TGTGCCAGCAGCTTTTTGGACAGCAGTAATTCACCCCTCCACTTT. Protein product: CASSFLDSSNSPLHF.

The V call is TRBV5-1, the J call TRBJ2-2; 8 bases line up with TRBD1. The V gene end was trimmed by 3 bases and the J gene end by 7 bases; junction bases not matched to a gene: 5. This CDR3 spans 14 amino acids. Per the germline V gene, CDR1 is SGHRS and CDR2 is YFSETQ. CDR3 nucleotides: TGCGCCAGCAGCTCAGGACAGGGATACGGGGAGCTGTTTTTT. Protein: CASSSGQGYGELFF.

The CDR3 region is CASSEDRGLGELFF. The CDR3 DNA is TGTGCCAGCAGTGAAGACAGGGGGCTCGGGGAGCTGTTTTTT. The chain couples TRBV6-1 to TRBJ2-2; 9 positions agree with TRBD1. V shed 1 base, J shed 7 bases, and the junction held 1 base outside the gene matches. The germline V gene encodes CDR1 MNHNS and CDR2 SASEGT. The CDR3 length is 14 residues.

The chain couples TRBV5-1 to TRBJ1-1, with D perhaps matching TRBD1 (6 bases). The CDR3 has 14 residues. Germline assignment: CDR1 SGHRS and CDR2 YFSETQ. V lost 1 base and J lost 4, with 11 bases in between. The CDR3 coding sequence is TGCGCCAGCAGCTTGTGGGGGCAGGGCACTGAAGCTTTCTTT. Protein: CASSLWGQGTEAFF. The entire variable domain, with the rest obtained from reference TRBV5-1 and TRBJ1-1, is as follows: KAGVTQTPRYLIKTRGQQVTLSCSPISGHRSVSWYQQTPGQGLQFLFEYFSETQRNKGNFPGRFSGRQFSNSRSEMNVSTLELGDSALYLCASSLWGQGTEAFFGQGTRLTVV.